The source of this T cell receptor (beta chain) is a study of blood T cells in healthy people across ages. Findings and limits, study-wide: Estimated diversity, derived from one million T cells, was regarded as an underestimate.

Note on this clonotype: As yet, its antigen is unknown.

The CDR3 consists of 16 residues. Trimming removed 1 base from V and 3 bases from J, with 13 bases in between. CDR1 and CDR2 (germline): LGHNT, FRNRAP. A J-beta primer mix and a sample-barcoded 5' primer were used in a second PCR of roughly 6 to 11 cycles. From the 5' RACE reads, TCRdb called clonotypes with MiXCR, one entry per CDR3 protein. The top ten hold 15% to 20% of the sample, which has approximately 1,100,000 distinct CDR3 sequences, over 35% seen once. Sequenced: blood. The TCR sequence derives from a woman between 55 and 75 years old in good health. The chain has TRBV12-5 and TRBJ2-1, with D possibly matching TRBD2 (5 bases). The CDR3 region has the DNA TGTGCTAGTGGTTTGGCGGGTGGCGGGCGCTACAATGAGCAGTTCTTC. Translating gives CASGLAGGGRYNEQFF.